This TCR beta chain was identified during a study of response to subunit inactivated influenza vaccine. The germline V gene has CDR1 MGHDK and CDR2 SYGVNS. The CDR3 covers 12 residues. One entry per CDR3 protein, called by TCRdb with MiXCR from the RT-PCR reads. The table lists more than 700,000 distinct CDR3 sequences, less than 25% of them singletons. The receptor's source is a man aged 50 to 59 who received an inactivated influenza vaccine. The chain links TRBV25-1 to TRBJ1-5; unclear D gene. The material sequenced was PBMCs from blood, taken 4 to 6 days after vaccination. For the CDR3, the DNA is TGTTCTCGACATGATAGCAATCAGCCCCAGCATTTT. This gives the protein CSRHDSNQPQHF.